The 2 T cell receptor beta chains presented below share a single source sample, sequenced in a study of blood T cell repertoires in COVID-19. Some clones are missing from TCRdb's copy, which holds only in-frame ones; the method was immunoSEQ multiplex PCR. The sample includes some 460,000 clones, approximately 90% of them seen just once. Specimen: peripheral blood. The source of these receptors is a woman in her thirties with acute or convalescent COVID-19.

The chain uses TRBV28 and TRBJ2-3, with D maybe TRBD2 (6 bases). Trimming stripped 2 bases from V and 4 bases from J, with 10 bases between. Germline CDR1 and CDR2: MDHEN and SYDVKM. The CDR3 covers 14 residues. CDR3 coding DNA: TGTGCCAGCAGTTTACTAGTAGCGGCAGATACGCAGTATTTT. Its protein is CASSLLVAADTQYF.

This chain joins TRBV5-4 and TRBJ2-1; 9 nucleotides align to TRBD1. J gave up 10 bases and V 0 bases, and 11 bases lay outside the gene matches. The CDR3 contains 16 residues. From germline, CDR1 is SGHNT and CDR2 YYREEE (reference sequence). This chain's CDR3 is CASSLDGGTGTWEQFF. The CDR3 region has the DNA TGTGCCAGCAGCTTGGATGGTGGGACAGGGACTTGGGAGCAGTTCTTC.